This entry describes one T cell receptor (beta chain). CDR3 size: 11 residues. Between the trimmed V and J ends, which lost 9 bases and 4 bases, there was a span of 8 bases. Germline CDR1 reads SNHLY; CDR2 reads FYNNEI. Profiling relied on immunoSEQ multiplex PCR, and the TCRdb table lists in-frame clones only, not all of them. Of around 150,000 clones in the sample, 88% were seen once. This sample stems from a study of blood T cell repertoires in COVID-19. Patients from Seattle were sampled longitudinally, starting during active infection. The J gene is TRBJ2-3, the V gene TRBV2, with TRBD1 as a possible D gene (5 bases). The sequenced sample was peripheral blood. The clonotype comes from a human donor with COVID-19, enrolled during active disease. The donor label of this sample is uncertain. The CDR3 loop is CASPRADTQYF. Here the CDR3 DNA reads TGTGCCAGTCCCAGGGCAGATACGCAGTATTTT.